A single sample is the source of the 17 T cell receptor beta chains below, sequenced in a study of T cell responses to AZD1222 COVID-19 vaccine. Clones were sequenced by immunoSEQ multiplex PCR, and TCRdb holds only the in-frame ones, with some missing. In the table there are 100,000 to 150,000 clones, 90% of which are singletons. Sequenced here: peripheral blood, sampled on day 0 of AZD1222 vaccination. These receptors were collected from an adult in good health.

This sequence joins TRBV5-1 and TRBJ1-4; D is undetermined. The CDR3 consists of 16 residues. The germline V gene has CDR1 SGHRS and CDR2 YFSETQ. The V and J ends lost 5 bases and 7 bases respectively, with 21 bases between them. The CDR3 protein is CASSPQVSGSSEKLFF. Here the CDR3 DNA reads TGCGCCAGCAGTCCCCAAGTGAGCGGGTCTAGTGAAAAACTGTTTTTT.

The rearrangement joins TRBV27 to TRBJ2-6; 7 bases fit TRBD1. The CDR3 has 20 residues. Germline values: CDR1 MNHEY, CDR2 SMNVEV (reference sequence). Trimming at V came to 5 bases and at J to 0 bases, leaving 16 bases not matched to a gene. DNA for the CDR3: TGTGCCAGCAGTCAAAAAAAACAGGGGCCTTTAATCTCTGGGGCCAACGTCCTGACTTTC. Translation: CASSQKKQGPLISGANVLTF.

V and J are TRBV9 and TRBJ2-2; D remains ambiguous. CDR1 SGDLS and CDR2 YYNGEE come from the germline V gene. The V end lost 5 bases, the J end lost 0 bases, and 8 bases lay between the germline ends. The CDR3 loop spans 14 amino acids. Written as DNA, the CDR3 is TGTGCCAGCAGAGAGCAAGCGAACACCGGGGAGCTGTTTTTT. It is translated as CASREQANTGELFF.

This clone was observed once. J is TRBJ2-1 and V is TRBV7-9; 7 bases match TRBD2. Germline CDR1 reads SEHNR; CDR2 reads FQNEAQ (reference sequence). The junction had 13 bases not matched to a gene; V was cut back by 1 base and J by 1 base. The CDR3 is made up of 19 amino acids. The CDR3, as DNA: TGTGCCAGCAGCTTAGACCTCGGTGTCGGACTAGGTTCCTACAATGAGCAGTTCTTC. Translating gives CASSLDLGVGLGSYNEQFF. The complete variable domain, with remaining parts taken from reference TRBV7-9 and TRBJ2-1, reads DTGVSQNPRHKITKRGQNVTFRCDPISEHNRLYWYRQTLGQGPEFLTYFQNEAQLEKSRLLSDRFSAERPKGSFSTLEIQRTEQGDSAMYLCASSLDLGVGLGSYNEQFFGPGTRLTVL.

The rearrangement links TRBV28 to TRBJ1-1, with TRBD1 as a possible D gene (5 bases). This CDR3 has 13 amino acids. V lost 4 bases and J 5 bases, leaving 11 bases between the germline ends. Per the germline V gene, CDR1 is MDHEN and CDR2 is SYDVKM. CDR3 amino acids: CASSYEEGTEAFF. For the CDR3, the DNA is TGTGCCAGCAGTTATGAGGAGGGGACTGAAGCTTTCTTT.

The V call is TRBV13, the J call TRBJ1-3; D gene ambiguous. CDR1 is PRHDT, CDR2 FYEKMQ, per germline (reference sequence). V shed 2 bases and J shed 0 bases, with 5 bases lying between them. This CDR3 comprises 14 residues. CDR3 loop: CASSLLLSGNTIYF. DNA for the CDR3: TGTGCCAGCAGCTTATTGCTCTCTGGAAACACCATATATTTT.

This chain uses TRBV12-3 or TRBV12-4 with TRBJ2-7; D not resolved. CDR3 size: 12 residues. V lost 8 bases and J 4 bases, leaving 12 bases between the germline ends. The CDR3 loop is CASAERVYEQYF. The CDR3, as DNA: TGTGCCAGCGCAGAACGGGTGTACGAGCAGTACTTC.

The chain couples TRBV5-5 to TRBJ1-5; TRBD1 might be the D (6 bases). The V and J ends lost 2 bases and 7 bases respectively, with 22 bases between them. The CDR3 has 17 amino acids. Germline loops: CDR1 SGHKS, CDR2 YYEKEE (reference sequence). The CDR3 nucleotides read TGTGCCAGCAGCTTTGCAGGGGTCGTAAGGCCCGGCCAGCCCCAGCATTTT. Translating gives CASSFAGVVRPGQPQHF.

The rearrangement uses TRBV5-4 and TRBJ2-2, with TRBD1 as a possible D gene (6 bases). The CDR3 runs to 15 residues. Trimming took 4 bases from V and 0 from J, leaving 10 bases between them. Germline assignment: CDR1 SGHNT and CDR2 YYREEE (reference sequence). CDR3 region: CASSQGSPNTGELFF. DNA for the CDR3: TGTGCCAGCAGCCAGGGGTCCCCGAACACCGGGGAGCTGTTTTTT.

The chain combines TRBV5-4 with TRBJ2-1; 10 bases line up with TRBD2. This CDR3 comprises 15 residues. V shed 3 bases and J 9 bases; nucleotides not matched to a gene: 9. Germline CDR1 SGHNT, CDR2 YYREEE (reference sequence). CDR3: CASSSGLANLGEQFF. The DNA for the CDR3 is TGTGCCAGCAGCTCGGGACTAGCGAATTTAGGTGAGCAGTTCTTC.

This rearrangement joins TRBV7-6 to TRBJ2-7; TRBD2 matches 10 bases. This CDR3 spans 15 amino acids. Germline trimming cut 2 bases from V and 4 bases from J; bases unmatched to any gene: 5. Germline V gene data show CDR1 as SGHVS and CDR2 as FNYEAQ. The DNA of the CDR3 is TGTGCCAGCAGCTTAAGCGGGGGGGCATCGTACGAGCAGTACTTC. Encoded protein: CASSLSGGASYEQYF.

V is TRBV2 and J is TRBJ2-3; TRBD2 is a possible D gene (7 bases). Germline loops: CDR1 SNHLY, CDR2 FYNNEI. The length of the CDR3 is 13 residues. The V gene lost 10 bases and the J gene lost 4 bases, with 15 bases spanning the gap. This CDR3 is CATEGGFSDTQYF. The CDR3 DNA reads as TGTGCCACCGAGGGGGGGTTCTCAGATACGCAGTATTTT.

The V and J genes are TRBV30 and TRBJ2-1; the match to TRBD2 covers 7 bases. This CDR3 is built from 15 residues. The J segment lost 4 bases and the V segment lost 5 bases, leaving 11 bases of the junction unmatched. Germline lookup yields CDR1 GTSNPN and CDR2 SVGIG (reference sequence). The CDR3 DNA follows: TGTGCCTGGGAGGGGCCTAGCGGACAATACAATGAGCAGTTCTTC. Translation: CAWEGPSGQYNEQFF.

The gene calls are TRBV5-1 and TRBJ2-6; maybe TRBD2 (6 bases). The CDR3 consists of 15 residues. The V and J ends lost 4 bases and 2 bases respectively, with 10 bases between them. Germline CDR1 and CDR2: SGHRS and YFSETQ. The DNA of the CDR3 is TGCGCCAGCAGCCTGGGGACTGCTGGGGCCAACGTCCTGACTTTC. This codes for CASSLGTAGANVLTF.

V usage is TRBV11-3 and J usage is TRBJ2-3, with 9 bases matching TRBD1. Germline V CDR1 and CDR2: SGHNT, YENEEA. V shed 1 base and J 1 base; nucleotides not matched to a gene: 0. The CDR3 is 15 residues long. The CDR3 is CASSLGTGGTDTQYF. In DNA form, the CDR3 reads TGTGCCAGCAGCTTAGGGACAGGGGGCACAGATACGCAGTATTTT.

This sequence joins TRBV9 and TRBJ2-5; 11 positions agree with TRBD2. In germline, CDR1 is SGDLS, CDR2 YYNGEE. After removal of 0 bases from V and 1 base from J, the junction contained 5 bases not matched to a gene. This CDR3 contains 17 residues. The chain's CDR3 is CASSVGSLAGVQETQYF. The CDR3 DNA follows: TGTGCCAGCAGCGTAGGGTCACTAGCGGGGGTCCAAGAGACCCAGTACTTC.

The chain combines TRBV7-9 with TRBJ2-1; TRBD2 agrees at 13 bases. V trimming: 5 bases; J trimming: 2 bases; junction bases outside the gene matches: 3. In germline, CDR1 is SEHNR, CDR2 FQNEAQ (reference sequence). There are 16 residues in the CDR3. Here the CDR3 reads CASSPTSGGPYNEQFF. The CDR3 DNA reads TGTGCCAGCAGCCCGACTAGCGGGGGGCCCTACAATGAGCAGTTCTTC. Looking up the rest from reference TRBV7-9 and TRBJ2-1 gives the full variable domain: DTGVSQNPRHKITKRGQNVTFRCDPISEHNRLYWYRQTLGQGPEFLTYFQNEAQLEKSRLLSDRFSAERPKGSFSTLEIQRTEQGDSAMYLCASSPTSGGPYNEQFFGPGTRLTVL.